This T cell receptor (beta chain) was observed in a study of radiotherapy plus CTLA-4 blockade in lung cancer. Across the whole study: Objective responses were documented in 15% to 20% of patients, with disease control in about 31%. Study observations and caveats: Early blood T cell clone dynamics reportedly forecast response best, with interferon-beta. Following radiotherapy plus ipilimumab, tumor-derived TCR clones expanded in the blood.

Repertoires were generated with immunoSEQ multiplex PCR, while TCRdb's copy carries only in-frame clones and drops some. The sample records tens of thousands of clones, 55% to 75% being singletons. This clone was seen a handful of times. As yet, its antigen is unknown. The CDR3 sequence is 17 residues long. Trimming removed 4 bases from V and 0 bases from J, with 16 bases in between. Germline V gene data show CDR1 as SGHAT and CDR2 as FQNNGV. The chain carries TRBV11-2 and TRBJ1-3; D remains unclear. Specimen: peripheral blood, collected from a patient treated with radiotherapy plus ipilimumab. The receptor was isolated from a human donor with non-small cell lung cancer who had stable disease on radiotherapy plus ipilimumab. CDR3 DNA: TGTGCCAGCAGCTCCCTCTCTATGTTGTACTCTGGAAACACCATATATTTT. Translation gives CASSSLSMLYSGNTIYF.